The clone carrying this T cell receptor beta chain has just a few counts. The antigen is undetermined. This CDR3 has 14 residues. Unmatched junction bases numbered 4, after V lost 3 bases and J lost 3 bases. CDR1 is MNHEY, CDR2 SMNVEV, per germline (reference sequence). TCRdb reprocessed the RT-PCR reads with MiXCR, giving one entry per CDR3 protein. The table has around 200,000 distinct CDR3 sequences, around 9% seen once; the top ten hold approximately 11%. The sample originates from a study of response to subunit inactivated influenza vaccine. Study observations and caveats: Every seasonal influenza vaccination brings in few new T cells, the authors suggested.

Sequenced here: non-naive T cells sorted from PBMCs, sampled on the day of vaccination. This TCR came from a man in his forties or fifties who received an inactivated influenza vaccine. The rearrangement joins TRBV27 to TRBJ2-7, with 8 bases identical to TRBD1. The chain's CDR3 is CASSLQGAGYEQYF. CDR3 nucleotide sequence: TGTGCCAGCAGTTTGCAGGGGGCGGGCTACGAGCAGTACTTC.